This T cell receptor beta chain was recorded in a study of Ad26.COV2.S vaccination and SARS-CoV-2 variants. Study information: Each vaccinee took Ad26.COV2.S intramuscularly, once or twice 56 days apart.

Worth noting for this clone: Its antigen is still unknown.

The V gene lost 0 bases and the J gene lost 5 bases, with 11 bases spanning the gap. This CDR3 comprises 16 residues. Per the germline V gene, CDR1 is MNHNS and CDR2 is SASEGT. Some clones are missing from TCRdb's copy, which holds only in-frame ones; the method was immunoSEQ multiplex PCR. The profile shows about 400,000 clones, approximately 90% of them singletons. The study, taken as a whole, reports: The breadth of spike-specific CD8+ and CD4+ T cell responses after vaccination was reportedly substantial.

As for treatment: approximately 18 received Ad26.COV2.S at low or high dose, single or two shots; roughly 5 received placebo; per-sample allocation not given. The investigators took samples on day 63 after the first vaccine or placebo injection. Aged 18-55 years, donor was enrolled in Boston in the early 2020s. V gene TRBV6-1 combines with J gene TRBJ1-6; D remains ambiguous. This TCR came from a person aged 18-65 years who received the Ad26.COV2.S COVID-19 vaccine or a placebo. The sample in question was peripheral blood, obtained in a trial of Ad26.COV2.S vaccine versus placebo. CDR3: CASSEAGVQNNSPLHF. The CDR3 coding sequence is TGTGCCAGCAGTGAAGCTGGGGTGCAGAATAATTCACCCCTCCACTTT.